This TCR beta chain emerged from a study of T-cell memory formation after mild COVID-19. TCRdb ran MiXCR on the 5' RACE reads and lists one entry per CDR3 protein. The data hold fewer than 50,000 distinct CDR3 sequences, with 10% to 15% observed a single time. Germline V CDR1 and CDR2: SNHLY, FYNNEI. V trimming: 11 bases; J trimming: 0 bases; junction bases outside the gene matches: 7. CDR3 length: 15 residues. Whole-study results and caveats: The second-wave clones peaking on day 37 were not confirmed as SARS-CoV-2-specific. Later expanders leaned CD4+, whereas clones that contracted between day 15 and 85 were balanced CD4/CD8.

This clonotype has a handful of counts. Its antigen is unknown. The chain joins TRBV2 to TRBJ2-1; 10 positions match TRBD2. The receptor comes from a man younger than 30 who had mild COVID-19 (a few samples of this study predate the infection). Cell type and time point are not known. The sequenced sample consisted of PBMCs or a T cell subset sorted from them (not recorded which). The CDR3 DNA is TGTGCCTCAAGCGGGGGGGCGAGCTCCTACAATGAGCAGTTCTTC. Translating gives CASSGGASSYNEQFF.